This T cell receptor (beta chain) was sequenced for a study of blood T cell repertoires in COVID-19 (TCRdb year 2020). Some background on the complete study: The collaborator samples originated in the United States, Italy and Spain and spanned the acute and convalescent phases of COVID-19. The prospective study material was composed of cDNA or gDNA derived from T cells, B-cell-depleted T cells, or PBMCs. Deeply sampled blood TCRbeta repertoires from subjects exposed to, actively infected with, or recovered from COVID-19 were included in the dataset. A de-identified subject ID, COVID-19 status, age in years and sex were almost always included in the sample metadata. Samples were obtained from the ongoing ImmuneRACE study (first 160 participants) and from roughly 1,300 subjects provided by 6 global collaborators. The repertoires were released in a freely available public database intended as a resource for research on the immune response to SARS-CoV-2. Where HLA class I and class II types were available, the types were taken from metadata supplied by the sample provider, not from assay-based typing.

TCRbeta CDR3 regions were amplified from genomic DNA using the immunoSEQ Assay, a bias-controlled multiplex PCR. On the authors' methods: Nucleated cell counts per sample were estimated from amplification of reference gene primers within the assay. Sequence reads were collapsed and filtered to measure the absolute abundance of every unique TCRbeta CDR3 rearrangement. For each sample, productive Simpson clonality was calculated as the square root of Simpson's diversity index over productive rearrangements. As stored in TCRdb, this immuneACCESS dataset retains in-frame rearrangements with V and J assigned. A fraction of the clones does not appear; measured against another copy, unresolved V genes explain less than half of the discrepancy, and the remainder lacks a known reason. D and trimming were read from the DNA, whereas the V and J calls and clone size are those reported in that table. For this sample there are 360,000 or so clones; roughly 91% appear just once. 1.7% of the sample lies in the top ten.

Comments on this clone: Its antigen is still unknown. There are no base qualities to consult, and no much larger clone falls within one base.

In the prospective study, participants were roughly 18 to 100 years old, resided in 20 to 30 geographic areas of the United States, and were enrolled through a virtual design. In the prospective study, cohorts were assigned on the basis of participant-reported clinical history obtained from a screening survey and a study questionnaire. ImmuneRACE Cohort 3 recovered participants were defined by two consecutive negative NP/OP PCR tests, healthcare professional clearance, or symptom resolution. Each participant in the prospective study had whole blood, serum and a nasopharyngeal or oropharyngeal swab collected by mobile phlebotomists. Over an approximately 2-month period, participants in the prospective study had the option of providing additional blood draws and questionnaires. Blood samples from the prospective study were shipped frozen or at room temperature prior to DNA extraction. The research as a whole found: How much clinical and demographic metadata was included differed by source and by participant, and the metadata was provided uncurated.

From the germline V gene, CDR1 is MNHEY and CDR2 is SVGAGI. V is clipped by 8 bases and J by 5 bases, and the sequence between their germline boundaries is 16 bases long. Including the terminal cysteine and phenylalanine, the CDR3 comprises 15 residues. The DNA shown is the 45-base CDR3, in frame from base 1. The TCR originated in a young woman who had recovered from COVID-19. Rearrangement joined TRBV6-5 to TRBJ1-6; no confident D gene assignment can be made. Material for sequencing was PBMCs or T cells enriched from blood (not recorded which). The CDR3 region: CASSQGAVHNSPLHF. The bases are TGTGCCAGCTCACAAGGTGCGGTCCATAATTCACCCCTCCACTTT.